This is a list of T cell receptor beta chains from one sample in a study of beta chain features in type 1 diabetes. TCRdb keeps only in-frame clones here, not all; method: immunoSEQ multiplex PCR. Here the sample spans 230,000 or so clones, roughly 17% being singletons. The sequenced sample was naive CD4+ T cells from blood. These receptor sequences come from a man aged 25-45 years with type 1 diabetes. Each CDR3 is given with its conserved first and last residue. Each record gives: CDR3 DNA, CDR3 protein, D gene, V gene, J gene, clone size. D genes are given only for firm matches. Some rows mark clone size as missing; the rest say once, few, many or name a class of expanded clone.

cdr3_nt: TGTGCCAGCAGCTTTTCTAGCGGGAGCAATGAGCAGTTCTTC
cdr3_aa: CASSFSSGSNEQFF
d_call: TRBD2
v_call: TRBV7-9
j_call: TRBJ2-1
clone_size: NA

cdr3_nt: TGTGCCAGCAGCGCGGGACAGGGGGCGGATGAGCAGTTCTTC
cdr3_aa: CASSAGQGADEQFF
d_call: TRBD1
v_call: TRBV9
j_call: TRBJ2-1
clone_size: few

cdr3_nt: TGTGCCATCAGGACGGACAGGGTAAACACTGAAGCTTTCTTT
cdr3_aa: CAIRTDRVNTEAFF
d_call: TRBD1
v_call: TRBV10-3
j_call: TRBJ1-1
clone_size: NA

cdr3_nt: TGCGCCAGCAGCCACGGGACTTACGACGAGCAGTACTTC
cdr3_aa: CASSHGTYDEQYF
d_call: NA
v_call: TRBV4-1
j_call: TRBJ2-7
clone_size: NA

cdr3_nt: TGCAGCGTTGTCCCCTCCGCTGAAGCTTTCTTT
cdr3_aa: CSVVPSAEAFF
d_call: NA
v_call: TRBV29-1
j_call: TRBJ1-1
clone_size: NA

cdr3_nt: TGTGCCAGCAGTAACCGGGACTGGTACACAGATACGCAGTATTTT
cdr3_aa: CASSNRDWYTDTQYF
d_call: NA
v_call: TRBV5-6
j_call: TRBJ2-3
clone_size: few

cdr3_nt: TGTGCAAGTCGCTTAGAGGGACTAGCGGGAGAAGGATCCTACAATGAGCAGTTCTTC
cdr3_aa: CASRLEGLAGEGSYNEQFF
d_call: NA
v_call: TRBV12-2
j_call: TRBJ2-1
clone_size: NA

cdr3_nt: TGCAGCGCTGGGGGAGCCCAAGAGACCCAGTACTTC
cdr3_aa: CSAGGAQETQYF
d_call: NA
v_call: TRBV29-1
j_call: TRBJ2-5
clone_size: NA

cdr3_nt: TGCAGTGCCGGGACGGCGGAGCAGTACTTC
cdr3_aa: CSAGTAEQYF
d_call: NA
v_call: TRBV20-1
j_call: TRBJ2-7
clone_size: few

cdr3_nt: TGCAGCGTTGACCGGGACAGGGGGTCCTTGGCTTTCTTT
cdr3_aa: CSVDRDRGSLAFF
d_call: TRBD1
v_call: TRBV29-1
j_call: TRBJ1-1
clone_size: few

cdr3_nt: TGTGCCAGCAGCTTAGGCCTGGGGCAAGATACGCAGTATTTT
cdr3_aa: CASSLGLGQDTQYF
d_call: NA
v_call: TRBV7-2
j_call: TRBJ2-3
clone_size: few

cdr3_nt: TGTGCCAGCAGTAGGACTAGCGGGAGATCGGATACGCAGTATTTT
cdr3_aa: CASSRTSGRSDTQYF
d_call: TRBD2
v_call: TRBV5-4
j_call: TRBJ2-3
clone_size: NA

cdr3_nt: TGTGCCAGCAGCAAAGGGACCCGGGGATACGAGCAGTACTTC
cdr3_aa: CASSKGTRGYEQYF
d_call: NA
v_call: TRBV7-9
j_call: TRBJ2-7
clone_size: NA

cdr3_nt: TGCAGCGTTGAAATCGGTACAGATACGCAGTATTTT
cdr3_aa: CSVEIGTDTQYF
d_call: NA
v_call: TRBV29-1
j_call: TRBJ2-3
clone_size: few